This section outlines one T cell receptor (beta chain) sequence together with its context. As yet, its antigen is unknown. These data come from a study of cytomegalovirus exposure and HLA in healthy donors. General study points: In a later analysis, at a false discovery rate of 0.05, over 15,000 TCR beta sequences matched HLA alleles.

This PCR relied on a set of 60 Vbeta primers and 13 Jbeta primers. Sequencing was performed with immunoSEQ multiplex PCR; in TCRdb, only in-frame clones are kept and a portion is missing. The top ten hold approximately 2.8% of the sample, which has around 190,000 clones, roughly 81% seen once. Trimming shortened V by 2 bases and J by 5 bases, and 8 bases separated the two germline ends. The CDR3 consists of 13 residues. Per the germline V gene, CDR1 is MDHEN and CDR2 is SYDVKM. Sequenced input: PBMCs. The chain has TRBV28 and TRBJ2-3, with D perhaps matching TRBD1 (5 bases). This receptor was identified in a woman in her 30s in good health and CMV-seropositive. The CDR3 DNA reads TGTGCCAGCAGTTTAAGGGGCATAGATACGCAGTATTTT. Amino acids: CASSLRGIDTQYF.